This TCR beta chain stems from a study of T cells in Graves' hyperthyroidism and ophthalmopathy. General study results and limits: Ophthalmopathy was distinguished from stable hyperthyroidism by 13 V-J signatures. Most clonotypes expanded in the thyroid (above 0.001) were also present in blood. Ophthalmopathy got predicted by the model a median about six months before its onset.

The trim removed 4 bases at V and 2 bases at J, leaving 7 bases unmatched. Germline V gene lookup returns CDR1 KGHSH and CDR2 LQKENI. The CDR3 extends over 16 amino acids. Every diagnosis used clinical symptoms, serum thyroxine and TRAb, thyroid ultrasound and orbital computed tomography. Template material for amplifying TCR beta CDR3 regions consisted of RNA transcripts. The HTBI primer set drove a first-round RT-PCR of the TCR CDR3. MiXCR, applied by TCRdb to the multiplex PCR reads, yields one record per CDR3 protein. The sample records 490,000 or so distinct CDR3 sequences, approximately 23% being singletons. Notes on this clonotype: Its target is not known.

The sample was blood. The gene calls are TRBV18 and TRBJ2-1; 8 positions agree with TRBD1. This clonotype was obtained from a woman aged 65 to 85 with Graves' ophthalmopathy. The CDR3 loop reads CASSRATGATYNEQFF. As DNA, the CDR3 is TGTGCCAGCTCACGAGCGACAGGGGCAACCTACAATGAGCAGTTCTTC.